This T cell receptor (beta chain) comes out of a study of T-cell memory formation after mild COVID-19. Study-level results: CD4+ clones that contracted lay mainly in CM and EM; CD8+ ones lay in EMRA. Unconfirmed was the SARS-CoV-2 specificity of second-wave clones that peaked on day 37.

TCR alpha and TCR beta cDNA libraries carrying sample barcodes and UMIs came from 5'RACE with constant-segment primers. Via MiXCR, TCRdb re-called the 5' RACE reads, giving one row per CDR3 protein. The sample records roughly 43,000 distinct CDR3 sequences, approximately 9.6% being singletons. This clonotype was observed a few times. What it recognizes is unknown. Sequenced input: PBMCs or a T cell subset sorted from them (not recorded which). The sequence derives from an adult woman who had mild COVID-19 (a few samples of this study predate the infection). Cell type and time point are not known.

In nucleotides, the CDR3 is TGTGCCAGCAGCGCACCTGGTTACAGGGGGAATGAGCAGTTCTTC. Protein product: CASSAPGYRGNEQFF. The rearrangement uses TRBV5-4 and TRBJ2-1, with TRBD1 matching 8 bases. Per the germline V gene, CDR1 is SGHNT and CDR2 is YYREEE (reference sequence). With 4 bases clipped from V and 7 bases from J, the junction kept 10 bases outside the gene matches. This CDR3 has 15 amino acids. Full variable domain (rest looked up from reference TRBV5-4 and TRBJ2-1): ETGVTQSPTHLIKTRGQQVTLRCSSQSGHNTVSWYQQALGQGPQFIFQYYREEENGRGNFPPRFSGLQFPNYSSELNVNALELDDSALYLCASSAPGYRGNEQFFGPGTRLTVL.